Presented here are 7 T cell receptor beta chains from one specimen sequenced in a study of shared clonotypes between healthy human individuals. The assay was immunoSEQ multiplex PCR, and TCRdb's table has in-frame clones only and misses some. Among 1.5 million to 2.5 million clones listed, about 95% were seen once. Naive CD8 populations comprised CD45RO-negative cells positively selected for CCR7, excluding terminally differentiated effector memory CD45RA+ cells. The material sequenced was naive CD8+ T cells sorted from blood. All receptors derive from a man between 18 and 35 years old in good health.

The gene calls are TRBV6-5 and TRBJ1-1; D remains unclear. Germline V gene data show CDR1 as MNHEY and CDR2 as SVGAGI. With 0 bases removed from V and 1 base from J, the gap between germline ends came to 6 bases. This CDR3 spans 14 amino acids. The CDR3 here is CASSYSHTNTEAFF. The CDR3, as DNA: TGTGCCAGCAGTTACTCTCATACGAACACTGAAGCTTTCTTT.

In DNA form, the CDR3 reads TGCAGCGTTGAATTCGGATGGGACTATGGCTACACCTTC. As protein: CSVEFGWDYGYTF. The rearrangement joins TRBV29-1 to TRBJ1-2; no reliable D call. The CDR3 has 13 residues. V lost 2 bases to trimming and J lost 3 bases, with 10 bases between them. Germline V gene data show CDR1 as SQVTM and CDR2 as ANQGSEA.

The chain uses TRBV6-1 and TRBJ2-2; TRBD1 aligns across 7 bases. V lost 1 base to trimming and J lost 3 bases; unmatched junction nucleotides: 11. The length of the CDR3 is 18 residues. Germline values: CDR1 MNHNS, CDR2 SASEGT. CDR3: CASSEVFVEGADTGELFF. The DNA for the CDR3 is TGTGCCAGCAGTGAAGTATTTGTTGAGGGGGCAGACACCGGGGAGCTGTTTTTT.

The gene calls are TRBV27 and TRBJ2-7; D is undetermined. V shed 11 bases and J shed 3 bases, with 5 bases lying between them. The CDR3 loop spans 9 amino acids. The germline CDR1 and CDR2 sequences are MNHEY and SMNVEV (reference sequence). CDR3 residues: CAGIYEQYF. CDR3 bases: TGTGCCGGGATCTACGAGCAGTACTTC.

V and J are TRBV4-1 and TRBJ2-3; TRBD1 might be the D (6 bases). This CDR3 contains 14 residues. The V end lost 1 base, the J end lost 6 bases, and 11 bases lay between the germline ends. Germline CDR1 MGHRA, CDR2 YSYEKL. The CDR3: CASSQVEGEDTQYF. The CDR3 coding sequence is TGCGCCAGCAGCCAAGTCGAGGGGGAGGATACGCAGTATTTT.

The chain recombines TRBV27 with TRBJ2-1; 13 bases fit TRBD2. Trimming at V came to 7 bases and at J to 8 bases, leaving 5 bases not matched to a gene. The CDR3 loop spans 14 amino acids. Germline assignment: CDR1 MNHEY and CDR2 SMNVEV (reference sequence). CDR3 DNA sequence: TGTGCCAGCATTCGGACTAGCGGGGGCGATGAGCAGTTCTTC. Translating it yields CASIRTSGGDEQFF.

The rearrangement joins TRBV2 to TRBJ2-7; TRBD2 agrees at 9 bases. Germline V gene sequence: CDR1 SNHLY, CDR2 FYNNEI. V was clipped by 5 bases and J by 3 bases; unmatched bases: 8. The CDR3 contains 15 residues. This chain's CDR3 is CASSYGSGSIYEQYF. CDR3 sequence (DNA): TGTGCCAGCAGTTACGGTAGCGGGAGTATCTACGAGCAGTACTTC. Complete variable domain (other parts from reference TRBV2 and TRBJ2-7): EPEVTQTPSHQVTQMGQEVILRCVPISNHLYFYWYRQILGQKVEFLVSFYNNEISEKSEIFDDQFSVERPDGSNFTLKIRSTKLEDSAMYFCASSYGSGSIYEQYFGPGTRLTVT.